A selection of T cell receptor beta chains follows, all from one sample in a study of shared clonotypes between healthy human individuals. This table comes from immunoSEQ multiplex PCR, and its TCRdb copy is limited to in-frame clones, with some not included. The data contain over 1.5 million clones, approximately 98% of them singletons. The specimen sequenced was naive CD4+ T cells sorted from blood. The receptors derive from a man aged 25-45 years in good health. CDR3s include the opening cysteine and the closing phenylalanine or tryptophan. The D gene is left open where the match is weak. Size tells how often a clone was seen (once, few, many) or the class of an expanded clone, and some rows leave it out.

cdr3_nt	cdr3_aa	d_call	clone_size	v_call	j_call
TGTGCCAGCAGCCAAGGGGGTAGCGTTCCTTTCAATGAGCAGTTCTTC	CASSQGGSVPFNEQFF	NA	NA	TRBV4-2	TRBJ2-1
TGTGCCAGCAGTGGGACTAGCGGGAGGGATACGCAGTATTTT	CASSGTSGRDTQYF	TRBD2	NA	TRBV6-1	TRBJ2-3
TGCAGCGTTGCTAGCGGGCCCCACGAGCAGTACTTC	CSVASGPHEQYF	TRBD2	NA	TRBV29-1	TRBJ2-7
TGTGCCAGCAGCTCCGTCAGGAACATGATGGCTTTCTTT	CASSSVRNMMAFF	NA	NA	TRBV11-2	TRBJ1-1
TGTGCCAGCAGCGTGCAGGGCGGGAGCAATCAGCCCCAGCATTTT	CASSVQGGSNQPQHF	NA	few	TRBV21-1	TRBJ1-5
TGTGCCGGGGAGGAGGCTCGGAACACTGAAGCTTTCTTT	CAGEEARNTEAFF	NA	once	TRBV6-1	TRBJ1-1
TGTGCCAGCAGCCAATTACTTATAGTCAATGAGCAGTTCTTC	CASSQLLIVNEQFF	NA	once	TRBV7-2	TRBJ2-1
TGTGCCAGCAGTTATGTGGACGGGAGGGCCACCGGGGAGCTGTTTTTT	CASSYVDGRATGELFF	TRBD2	NA	TRBV6-6	TRBJ2-2
TGTGCCAGTAGTATTGGTGTGGGGACAGGGCGTCATGGCTACACCTTC	CASSIGVGTGRHGYTF	TRBD1	NA	TRBV19	TRBJ1-2
TGTGCCAGCAGCCCGGGGGTCCTCGAAGGAGCTTTCTTT	CASSPGVLEGAFF	NA	NA	TRBV9	TRBJ1-1
TGTGCCAGTCGTCCGGACCCATATGGCTACACCTTC	CASRPDPYGYTF	NA	once	TRBV2	TRBJ1-2
TGTGCCAGCTCACCAAGGCTAGCGGGAGGAATCGGGGAGCTGTTTTTT	CASSPRLAGGIGELFF	TRBD2	once	TRBV18	TRBJ2-2
TGTGCCAGCAGCTCCCGAAGCGGGAGTGCGAACACCGGGGAGCTGTTTTTT	CASSSRSGSANTGELFF	TRBD2	NA	TRBV11-2	TRBJ2-2
TGTGCCAGCAAATATTTAGCGGGAGGGAGCTCCTACAATGAGCAGTTCTTC	CASKYLAGGSSYNEQFF	TRBD2	NA	TRBV27	TRBJ2-1
TGTGCCAGCAGCTTGGGGGGGACTACCGCCTACAATGAGCAGTTCTTC	CASSLGGTTAYNEQFF	TRBD2	NA	TRBV9	TRBJ2-1
TGCGCCAGCAGACCGGACAGGGGGCTCCCTGGGGCCAACGTCCTGACTTTC	CASRPDRGLPGANVLTF	TRBD1	NA	TRBV5-1	TRBJ2-6
TGTGCCAGCTCACCATTGCCGGGAATGAACACCGGGGAGCTGTTTTTT	CASSPLPGMNTGELFF	NA	NA	TRBV18	TRBJ2-2
TGTGCCAGCAGTTACCCCCCCAGTGAGCAGTTCTTC	CASSYPPSEQFF	NA	NA	TRBV6-5	TRBJ2-1
TGTGCCAGTAGTATTTGGGGATACGGGCGCAATCAGCCCCAGCATTTT	CASSIWGYGRNQPQHF	NA	NA	TRBV19	TRBJ1-5
TGTGCCAGCAGTACCGTTATGGGGACAGGGGCCGAGCAGTACTTC	CASSTVMGTGAEQYF	TRBD1	NA	TRBV27	TRBJ2-7
TGTGCCAGCAGCTTGGTTGCGGGAGCGTACAATGAGCAGTTCTTC	CASSLVAGAYNEQFF	TRBD2	NA	TRBV5-4	TRBJ2-1
TGTGCCAGCTCAGCAATTGTCGCGGGAGGAAACTACAATGAGCAGTTCTTC	CASSAIVAGGNYNEQFF	TRBD2	NA	TRBV18	TRBJ2-1
TGCGCCAGCAGCTTAAGACCCAAGGATAGGGACAGCAATTACGAGCAGTACTTC	CASSLRPKDRDSNYEQYF	TRBD1	NA	TRBV5-1	TRBJ2-7
TGTGCCAGCCGAGCGGGAGTCTACAATGAGCAGTTCTTC	CASRAGVYNEQFF	TRBD2	NA	TRBV6-1	TRBJ2-1
TGTGCCAGCAGCCCTCCTCTAGCGGGGGCCCAAGAGACCCAGTACTTC	CASSPPLAGAQETQYF	TRBD2	once	TRBV4-2	TRBJ2-5
TGTGCCAGCAGTGAATGGGCAGGGGCCACCTACGAGCAGTACTTC	CASSEWAGATYEQYF	NA	NA	TRBV2	TRBJ2-7
TGTGCCAGCAGCTTAGATGAGAGGAGAGTGAACACCGGGGAGCTGTTTTTT	CASSLDERRVNTGELFF	NA	NA	TRBV7-9	TRBJ2-2
TGCGCCAGCAGCTTGACAGGGACTGGAAACACCATATATTTT	CASSLTGTGNTIYF	NA	NA	TRBV5-1	TRBJ1-3
TGTGCCAGCAGTCCTCGGTGGGCAGACACCGGGGAGCTGTTTTTT	CASSPRWADTGELFF	NA	NA	TRBV27	TRBJ2-2
TGTGCCAGCACCGACTGGGAGGGGCTAGGAAACACCATATATTTT	CASTDWEGLGNTIYF	NA	once	TRBV2	TRBJ1-3
TGCGCCAGCAGCTCCTATAGCGGGGACTCCTACGAGCAGTACTTC	CASSSYSGDSYEQYF	TRBD2	NA	TRBV5-1	TRBJ2-7
TGTGCCAGCAGCCCCGGACAGATCACCGGGGAGCTGTTTTTT	CASSPGQITGELFF	NA	NA	TRBV7-7	TRBJ2-2
TGCGCCAGCAGCTTGGCCCTGGACGGTGGCAATCAGCCCCAGCATTTT	CASSLALDGGNQPQHF	NA	once	TRBV5-1	TRBJ1-5
TGTGCCAGCAGCGTAGGGGGAGGATCTAGCACAGATACGCAGTATTTT	CASSVGGGSSTDTQYF	NA	NA	TRBV9	TRBJ2-3
TGTGCCAGCAGTTCCGACAGATTAGACGGGGAGCTGTTTTTT	CASSSDRLDGELFF	NA	NA	TRBV6-6	TRBJ2-2
TGTGCCAGCAACATGGGACTAGCGGGATACAATGAGCAGTTCTTC	CASNMGLAGYNEQFF	TRBD2	NA	TRBV7-2	TRBJ2-1
TGTGCCAGCAGCTTTTCTAGCGGGGGATCCTACGAGCAGTACTTC	CASSFSSGGSYEQYF	TRBD2	NA	TRBV7-2	TRBJ2-7
TGTGCCAGCAGCTTAGTAGGGAGCTCCTACGAGCAGTACTTC	CASSLVGSSYEQYF	NA	once	TRBV7-2	TRBJ2-7
TGTGCCAGCAGCCTGCGACATCTTGGGGAGCAGTACTTC	CASSLRHLGEQYF	NA	NA	TRBV5-6	TRBJ2-7
TGTGCCAGCAGCTTCACTAGCGGTAAGAGCTCCTACAATGAGCAGTTCTTC	CASSFTSGKSSYNEQFF	TRBD2	NA	TRBV28	TRBJ2-1
TGTGCCAGCAGGGGGCAAGGGCCGCGGGCCTACGAGCAGTACTTC	CASRGQGPRAYEQYF	NA	NA	TRBV6-6	TRBJ2-7
TGCGCCAGCAGCCAAGATTGGGGAAGTGAGGAGCGGTCCTACGAGCAGTACTTC	CASSQDWGSEERSYEQYF	NA	NA	TRBV4-3	TRBJ2-7
TGTGCCAGCAGTTTATCGCCCCAAATGGGGGAGACCCAGTACTTC	CASSLSPQMGETQYF	NA	NA	TRBV27	TRBJ2-5
TGCGCCAGCAGCCAAGATGTGGCGGGAGGGATCACAGATACGCAGTATTTT	CASSQDVAGGITDTQYF	TRBD2	NA	TRBV4-3	TRBJ2-3
TGCGCCAGCAGCTCTGGGGACTCGCTTTACGAGCAGTACTTC	CASSSGDSLYEQYF	NA	NA	TRBV5-1	TRBJ2-7
TGTGCCAGCAGCTTAGACCGGAGCGGGAGGGCAGAGACCCAGTACTTC	CASSLDRSGRAETQYF	TRBD2	NA	TRBV7-9	TRBJ2-5
TGTGCCAGCAGTTCTCCAGGGGGATCCGGAAACACCATATATTTT	CASSSPGGSGNTIYF	TRBD1	NA	TRBV28	TRBJ1-3
TGTGCCAGCAGTCCAAGGGGGCGGGGCTATGGCTACACCTTC	CASSPRGRGYGYTF	TRBD1	NA	TRBV28	TRBJ1-2
TGTGCCAGCAGCACTGGACAGGGCTTTGGGCGGTACCAAGAGACCCAGTACTTC	CASSTGQGFGRYQETQYF	TRBD1	NA	TRBV7-9	TRBJ2-5
TGTGCCAGCAGTCTAAAAGGAACGAACACTGAAGCTTTCTTT	CASSLKGTNTEAFF	NA	NA	TRBV6-1	TRBJ1-1